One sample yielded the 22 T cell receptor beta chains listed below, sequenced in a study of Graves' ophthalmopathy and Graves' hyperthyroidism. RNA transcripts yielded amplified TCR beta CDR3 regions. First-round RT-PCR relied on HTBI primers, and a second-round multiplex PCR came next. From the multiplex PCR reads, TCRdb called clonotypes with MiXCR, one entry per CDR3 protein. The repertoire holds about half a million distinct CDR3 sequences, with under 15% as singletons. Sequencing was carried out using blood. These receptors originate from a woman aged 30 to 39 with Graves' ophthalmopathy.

In nucleotides, the CDR3 is TGTGCCAGTAGTATCCTGGGAACCTACGAGCAGTACTTC. It encodes CASSILGTYEQYF. This rearrangement joins TRBV19 to TRBJ2-7; unclear D gene. The CDR3 consists of 13 residues. Trimming left V 3 bases short and J 2 bases short, with 8 bases between. Germline lookup yields CDR1 LNHDA and CDR2 SQIVND (reference sequence).

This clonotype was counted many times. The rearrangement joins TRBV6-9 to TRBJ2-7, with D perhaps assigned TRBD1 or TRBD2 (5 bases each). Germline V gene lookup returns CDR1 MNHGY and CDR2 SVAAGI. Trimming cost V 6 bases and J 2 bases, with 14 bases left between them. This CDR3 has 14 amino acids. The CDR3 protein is CASRGTSGAYEQYF. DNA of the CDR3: TGTGCCAGCAGGGGGACCTCCGGGGCCTACGAGCAGTACTTC.

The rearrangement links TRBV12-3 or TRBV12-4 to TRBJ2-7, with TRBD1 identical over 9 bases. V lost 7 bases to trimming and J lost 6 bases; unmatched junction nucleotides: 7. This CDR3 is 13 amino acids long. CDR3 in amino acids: CASTPGQGGEQYF. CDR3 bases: TGTGCCAGCACGCCGGGACAGGGAGGCGAGCAGTACTTC.

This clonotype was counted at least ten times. CDR3 loop: CASRPERGQGAQVLQPQHF. The DNA of the CDR3 is TGCGCCAGCAGGCCCGAGAGGGGACAGGGGGCGCAAGTGCTTCAGCCCCAGCATTTT. The genes are TRBV10-2 and TRBJ1-5, with TRBD1 identical over 12 bases. J was trimmed by 6 bases and V by 6 bases; bases with no gene match: 18. The CDR3 contains 19 residues. Per germline, CDR1 WSHSY and CDR2 SAAADI.

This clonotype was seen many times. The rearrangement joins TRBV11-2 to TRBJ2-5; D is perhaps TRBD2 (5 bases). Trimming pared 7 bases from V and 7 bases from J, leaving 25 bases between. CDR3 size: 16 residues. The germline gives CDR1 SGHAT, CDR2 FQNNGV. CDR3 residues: CASTHTTGSPQATQYF. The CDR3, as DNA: TGTGCCAGCACCCACACGACGGGGTCCCCCCAGGCGACCCAGTACTTC.

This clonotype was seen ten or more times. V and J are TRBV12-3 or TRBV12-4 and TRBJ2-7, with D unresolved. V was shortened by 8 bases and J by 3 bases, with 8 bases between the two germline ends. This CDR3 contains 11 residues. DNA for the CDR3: TGTGCCAGCGGGGTCCTCTACGAGCAGTACTTC. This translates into CASGVLYEQYF.

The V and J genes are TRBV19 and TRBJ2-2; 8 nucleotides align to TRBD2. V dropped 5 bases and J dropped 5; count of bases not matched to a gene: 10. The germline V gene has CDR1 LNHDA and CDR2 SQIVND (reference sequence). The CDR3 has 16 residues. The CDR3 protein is CASSRGGTRVTGELFF. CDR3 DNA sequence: TGTGCCAGTAGTCGGGGGGGCACCAGGGTAACCGGGGAGCTGTTTTTT.

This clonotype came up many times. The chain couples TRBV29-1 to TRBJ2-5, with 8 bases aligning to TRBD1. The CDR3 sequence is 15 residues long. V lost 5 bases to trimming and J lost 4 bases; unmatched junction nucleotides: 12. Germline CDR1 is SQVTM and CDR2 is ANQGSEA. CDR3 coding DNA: TGCAGCGTTCTTAGTCAGGGGGCTTTATCAGAGACCCAGTACTTC. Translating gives CSVLSQGALSETQYF.

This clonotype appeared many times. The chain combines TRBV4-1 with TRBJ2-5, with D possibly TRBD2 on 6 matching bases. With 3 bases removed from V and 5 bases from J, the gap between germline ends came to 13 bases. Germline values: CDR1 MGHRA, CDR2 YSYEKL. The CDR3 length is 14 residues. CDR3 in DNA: TGCGCCAGCAGCCAGAGCGGGTCGGATGAGACCCAGTACTTC. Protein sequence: CASSQSGSDETQYF.

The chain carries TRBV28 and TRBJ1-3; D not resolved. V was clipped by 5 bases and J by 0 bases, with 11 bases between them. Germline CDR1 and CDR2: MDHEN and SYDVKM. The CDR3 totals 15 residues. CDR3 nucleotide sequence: TGTGCCAGCAGTGAAGGGCAGCTCTCTGGAAACACCATATATTTT. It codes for CASSEGQLSGNTIYF.

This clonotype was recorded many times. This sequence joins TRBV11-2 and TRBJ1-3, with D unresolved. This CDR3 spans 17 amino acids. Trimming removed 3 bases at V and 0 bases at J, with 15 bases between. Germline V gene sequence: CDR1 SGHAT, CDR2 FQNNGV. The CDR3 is CASSLHSLPHSGNTIYF. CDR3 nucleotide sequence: TGTGCCAGCAGCTTGCACTCTCTCCCTCACTCTGGAAACACCATATATTTT.

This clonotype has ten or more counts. CDR3 bases: TGTGCCAGCAGTTCGCTAGGGGAGTACGAGCAGTACTTC. Residues: CASSSLGEYEQYF. The gene calls are TRBV6-5 and TRBJ2-7; perhaps D is TRBD1 or TRBD2 (5 bases each). Per germline, CDR1 MNHEY and CDR2 SVGAGI. The CDR3 consists of 13 residues. V lost 4 bases to trimming and J lost 4 bases, with 11 bases between them.

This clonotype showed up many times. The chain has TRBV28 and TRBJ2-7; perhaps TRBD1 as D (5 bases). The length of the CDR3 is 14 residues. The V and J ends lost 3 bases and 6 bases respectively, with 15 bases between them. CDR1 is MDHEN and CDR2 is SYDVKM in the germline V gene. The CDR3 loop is CASSLGRGSREQYF. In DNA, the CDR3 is TGTGCCAGCAGTTTGGGAAGGGGCTCTCGCGAGCAGTACTTC.

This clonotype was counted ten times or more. The CDR3 spells CASSLSSSGGGQETQYF. The CDR3, as DNA: TGTGCCAGCAGCTTGAGTTCCAGCGGGGGGGGACAAGAGACCCAGTACTTC. The V call is TRBV7-2, the J call TRBJ2-5; TRBD2 aligns across 10 bases. CDR1 and CDR2 from the germline V gene are SGHTA and FQGNSA. The V and J ends lost 3 bases and 2 bases, in that order; junction bases with no gene match: 9. This CDR3 contains 17 residues.

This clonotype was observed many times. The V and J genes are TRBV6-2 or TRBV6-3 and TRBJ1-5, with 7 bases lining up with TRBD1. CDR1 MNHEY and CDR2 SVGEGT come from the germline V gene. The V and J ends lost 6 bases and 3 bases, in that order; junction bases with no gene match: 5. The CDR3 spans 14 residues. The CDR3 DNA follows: TGTGCCAGCAGGGCGACAGGGAACAATCAGCCCCAGCATTTT. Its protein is CASRATGNNQPQHF.

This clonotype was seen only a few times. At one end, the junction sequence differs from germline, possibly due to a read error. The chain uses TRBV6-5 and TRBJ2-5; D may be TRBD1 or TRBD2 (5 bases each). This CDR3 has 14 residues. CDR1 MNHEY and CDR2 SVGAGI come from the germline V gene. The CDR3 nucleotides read TGTGCCAGCAGTTTCCGGGGACCTCCCGAGACCAAGTACTTC. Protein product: CASSFRGPPETKYF.

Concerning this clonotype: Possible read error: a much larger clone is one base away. The CDR3 is CAIRTGFYEQYF. CDR3 nucleotide sequence: TGTGCCATCAGGACAGGGTTCTACGAGCAGTACTTC. This chain connects TRBV6-1 to TRBJ2-7; 8 bases agree with TRBD1. Germline loops: CDR1 MNHNS, CDR2 SASEGT. J lost 3 bases, V lost 10 bases, and 5 bases had no gene match. This CDR3 has 12 residues.

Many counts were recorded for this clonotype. CDR3 DNA: TGCAGTGCTAGAGACGGGACAGGGGGTTTTCACGAGCAGTACTTC. As protein: CSARDGTGGFHEQYF. This sequence joins TRBV20-1 and TRBJ2-7; 11 bases map to TRBD1. CDR1 DFQATT and CDR2 SNEGSKA come from the germline V gene (reference sequence). V trimming: 0 bases; J trimming: 5 bases; junction bases outside the gene matches: 6. The CDR3 contains 15 residues.

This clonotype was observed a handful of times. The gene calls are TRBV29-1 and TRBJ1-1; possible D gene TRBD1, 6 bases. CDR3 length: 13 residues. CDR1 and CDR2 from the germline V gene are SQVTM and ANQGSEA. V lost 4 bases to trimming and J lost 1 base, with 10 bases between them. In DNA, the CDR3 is TGCAGCGTTGGAGGGGGACCGAACACTGAAGCTTTCTTT. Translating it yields CSVGGGPNTEAFF.

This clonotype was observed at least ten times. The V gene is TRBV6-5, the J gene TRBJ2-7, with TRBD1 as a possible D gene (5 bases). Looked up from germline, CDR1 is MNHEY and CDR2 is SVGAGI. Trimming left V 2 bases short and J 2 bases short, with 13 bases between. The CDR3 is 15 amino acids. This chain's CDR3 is CASSYEYRGAYEQYF. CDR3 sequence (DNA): TGTGCCAGCAGTTACGAATATAGGGGTGCCTACGAGCAGTACTTC.

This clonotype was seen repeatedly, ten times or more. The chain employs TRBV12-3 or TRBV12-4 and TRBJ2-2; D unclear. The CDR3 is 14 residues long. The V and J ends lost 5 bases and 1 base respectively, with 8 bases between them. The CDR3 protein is CASSRRKNTGELFF. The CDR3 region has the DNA TGTGCCAGCAGTAGACGAAAGAACACCGGGGAGCTGTTTTTT.

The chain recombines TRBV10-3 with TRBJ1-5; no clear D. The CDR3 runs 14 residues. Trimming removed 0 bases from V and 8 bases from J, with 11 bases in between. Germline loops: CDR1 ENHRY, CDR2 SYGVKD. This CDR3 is CAISESAAGKPQHF. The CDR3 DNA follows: TGTGCCATCAGTGAGTCGGCAGCCGGGAAGCCCCAGCATTTT.